Sequencing of this TCR beta chain was carried out in a study of cytomegalovirus exposure and HLA in healthy donors. Overall study: Researchers previously reported finding roughly 120 million unique TCR beta sequences from roughly 180 million T cells.

Notes on this clone: Its antigen is not known.

The PCR contained 60 Vbeta and 13 Jbeta primers. Profiled with immunoSEQ multiplex PCR; TCRdb holds only in-frame clones, not every one. The data hold under 170,000 clones, with 55% to 70% observed a single time. General study points: The study reported that TCR beta sequences accurately predicted HLA-A and HLA-B alleles in most subjects. Using a false discovery rate of 0.05, a later analysis showed that 16,951 TCR beta sequences were associated with HLA alleles. The investigators catalogued some 150 TCR beta chains as cytomegalovirus-associated.

The CDR3 spans 14 residues. Losses at the gene ends were 5 bases for V and 3 bases for J; bases not matched to a gene: 5. CDR1 and CDR2 from the germline V gene are SGHAT and FQNNGV. Sequenced sample: PBMCs. This receptor was obtained from a woman aged 60-70 years in good health and CMV-seropositive. The chain links TRBV11-2 to TRBJ2-3, with 7 nucleotides matching TRBD2. The DNA for the CDR3 is TGTGCCAGCAGCCCCTTAGCGGGTACAGATACGCAGTATTTT. Its protein product is CASSPLAGTDTQYF.